The clone carrying this T cell receptor (beta chain) occurred a few times. The antigen is not known. This record comes from a study of cytomegalovirus exposure and HLA in healthy donors. Study background: Approximately 180 million T cells yielded roughly 120 million unique TCR beta sequences, as an earlier analysis found. The Caucasian-associated ancestry cluster contained approximately 81% of the approximately 430 genotyped donors.

General study points: TCR beta sequences reportedly predicted most subjects' HLA-A and HLA-B alleles accurately. Analyses of presence/absence relied on an assumption of roughly uniform sequencing depth across donors.

J gave up 6 bases and V 3 bases, and 6 bases lay outside the gene matches. Germline V CDR1 and CDR2: SGDLS, YYNGEE. The CDR3 runs to 15 residues. The primer mix had 60 Vbeta and 13 Jbeta primers. The protocol was immunoSEQ multiplex PCR, while the TCRdb copy is restricted to in-frame clones and leaves out a portion. This sample carries some 110,000 clones, 50% to 75% of them seen once, and the ten largest clones take approximately 8%. Sequencing used PBMCs. The chain combines TRBV9 with TRBJ2-2; TRBD2 matches at 9 bases. The clonotype was recovered from a middle-aged woman in good health and CMV-seropositive. The CDR3 sequence is CASSAEGLAAGELFF. The CDR3, as DNA: TGTGCCAGCAGCGCCGAGGGACTAGCTGCCGGGGAGCTGTTTTTT.